This T cell receptor (beta chain) stems from a study of cytomegalovirus exposure and HLA in healthy donors. Assay used: immunoSEQ multiplex PCR; TCRdb lists only in-frame clones, some missing. The table has about 170,000 clones, approximately 89% seen once. The specimen was PBMCs. The sequence was obtained from a man aged 18-30 years in good health and CMV-seropositive.

CDR3 residues: CASSLQGGTNEKLFF. The CDR3 nucleotides read TGTGCCAGCAGCTTACAGGGGGGTACTAATGAAAAACTGTTTTTT. This sequence joins TRBV7-8 and TRBJ1-4; 7 positions agree with TRBD1. This CDR3 is built from 15 residues. The V segment lost 2 bases and the J segment 2 bases; nucleotides outside the gene matches: 2. The germline gives CDR1 SGHVS, CDR2 FQNEAQ.